The present T cell receptor beta chain was sequenced within a study of T cell responses to AZD1222 COVID-19 vaccine. Study information: Pooling of second doses given at about 4 or about 12 weeks was done.

With respect to this clone: The antigen is undetermined.

The CDR3 loop spans 21 amino acids. V gave up 0 bases and J gave up 1 base, with 28 bases separating them. In germline, CDR1 is MNHEY, CDR2 SVGEGT. Whole-study findings and limits: The donor cohort was predominantly white British with a female majority, and clonal diversity may have been underestimated. Baseline seropositivity occurred in only 5 to 7 AZD1222 recipients.

Generated by immunoSEQ multiplex PCR, the TCRdb table keeps only in-frame clones and is missing some. The repertoire consists of fewer than 150,000 clones, with 92% occurring once and the leading ten covering 14%. The clonotype originates from an adult in good health. The sequencing used peripheral blood, collected on day 0 of AZD1222 vaccination. V and J are TRBV6-2 or TRBV6-3 and TRBJ2-7; TRBD1 or TRBD2 may be the D gene (5 bases each). Here the CDR3 DNA reads TGTGCCAGCAGTTACTCGACTTTGGAGCCCCTTACCCCGGGACCATCCTACGAGCAGTACTTC. This encodes CASSYSTLEPLTPGPSYEQYF.